Detailed here is one T cell receptor beta chain. The J segment lost 1 base and the V segment lost 5 bases, leaving 8 bases of the junction unmatched. CDR1 MGHRA and CDR2 YSYEKL come from the germline V gene. The CDR3 has 19 amino acids. The sample originates from a study of blood T cell repertoires in COVID-19. Measured with immunoSEQ multiplex PCR; TCRdb has only the in-frame clones, and not every one. The sample lists roughly 230,000 clones, more than 70% occurring once. The chain couples TRBV4-1 to TRBJ2-1, with 16 bases aligning to TRBD2. The sample comprised peripheral blood. The source of this sequence is an elderly woman with acute or convalescent COVID-19. For the CDR3, the DNA is TGCGCCAGCAGCGCCGGGACTAGCGGGGGGGCCGGGTCCTACAATGAGCAGTTCTTC. As protein: CASSAGTSGGAGSYNEQFF.